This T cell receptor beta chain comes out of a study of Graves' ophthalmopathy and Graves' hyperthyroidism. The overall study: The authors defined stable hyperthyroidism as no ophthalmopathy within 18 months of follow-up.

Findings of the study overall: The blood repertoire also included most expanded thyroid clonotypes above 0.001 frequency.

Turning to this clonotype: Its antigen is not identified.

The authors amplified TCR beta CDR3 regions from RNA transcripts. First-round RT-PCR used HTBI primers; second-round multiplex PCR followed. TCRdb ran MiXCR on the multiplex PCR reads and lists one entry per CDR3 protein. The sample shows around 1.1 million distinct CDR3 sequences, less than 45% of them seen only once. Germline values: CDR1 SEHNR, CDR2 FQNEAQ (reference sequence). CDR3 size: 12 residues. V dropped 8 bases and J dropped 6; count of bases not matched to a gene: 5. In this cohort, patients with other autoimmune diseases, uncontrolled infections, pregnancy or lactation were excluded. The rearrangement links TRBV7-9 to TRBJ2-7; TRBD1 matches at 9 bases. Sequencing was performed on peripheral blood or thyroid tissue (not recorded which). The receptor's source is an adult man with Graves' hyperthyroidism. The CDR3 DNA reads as TGTGCCAGCGGGACAGGGTTGGGCGAGCAGTACTTC. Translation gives CASGTGLGEQYF.